This T cell receptor beta chain was sequenced during a study of cytomegalovirus exposure and HLA in healthy donors. This clone occurred a few times. A multiplex PCR was run with 60 Vbeta primers and 13 Jbeta primers. The repertoire was sequenced with immunoSEQ multiplex PCR; TCRdb's copy has only in-frame clones and lacks some. The data hold approximately 150,000 clones, with 75% to 85% observed a single time. Sequenced: PBMCs. The TCR originated in a young woman in good health and CMV-seropositive.

The CDR3 nucleotides read TGTGCCAGCAGGCAACTAGCGGGGGGGAGTAATGAGCAGTTCTTC. This sequence encodes CASRQLAGGSNEQFF. V is TRBV6-5 and J is TRBJ2-1, with 13 bases fitting TRBD2. The J segment lost 7 bases and the V segment lost 6 bases, leaving 6 bases of the junction unmatched. The germline CDR1 and CDR2 sequences are MNHEY and SVGAGI. The CDR3 is 15 residues long.